Below, 22 T cell receptor beta chains from the same sample are listed, as sequenced in a study of CD8 T cell repertoires and HIV-1 epitope variants. The protocol was immunoSEQ multiplex PCR, while the TCRdb copy is restricted to in-frame clones and leaves out a portion. Among roughly 100,000 clones, more than 65% were seen once, and the ten largest hold around 24%. Specimen: uncultured baseline CD8+ T cells from peripheral blood mononuclear cells (PBMCs). The source is a male donor with HIV.

This chain uses TRBV7-3 with TRBJ1-2; D possibly corresponds to TRBD1 (6 bases). The CDR3 runs to 13 residues. V was trimmed by 1 base and J by 8 bases, leaving 11 bases between them. Germline loops: CDR1 SGHTA, CDR2 FQGTGA. The CDR3 DNA reads TGTGCCAGCAGCTTAAACAGGGACTCCGGCTACACCTTC. Its translation: CASSLNRDSGYTF.

The chain recombines TRBV5-8 with TRBJ2-3; a possible D gene is TRBD1 (5 bases). The germline V gene encodes CDR1 SGHTS and CDR2 YDEGEE. The V and J ends lost 1 base and 4 bases respectively, with 10 bases between them. The CDR3 has 14 residues. The CDR3 here is CASSLLRGSDTQYF. DNA for the CDR3: TGTGCCAGCAGCTTGCTTAGGGGCTCAGATACGCAGTATTTT.

V usage is TRBV10-1 and J usage is TRBJ1-1, with a weak D call TRBD1 (5 bases). V was shortened by 5 bases and J by 4 bases, with 8 bases between the two germline ends. The CDR3 is 12 residues long. Germline loops: CDR1 WNHNN, CDR2 SYGVQD (reference sequence). CDR3 in amino acids: CASSRRGTEAFF. CDR3 DNA: TGCGCCAGCAGTCGTAGGGGCACTGAAGCTTTCTTT.

This clone is medium-sized (0.01 to 0.1%) within its sample. The J gene is TRBJ1-1, the V gene TRBV7-9, with 10 bases that match TRBD1. In germline, CDR1 is SEHNR, CDR2 FQNEAQ (reference sequence). Trimming took 5 bases from V and 7 from J; bases not matched to a gene: 10. The CDR3 runs to 15 residues. The CDR3, as DNA: TGTGCCAGCAGCCAATCGACAGGGGGCGGCTATGAAGCTTTCTTT. Amino acids: CASSQSTGGGYEAFF.

J is TRBJ1-1 and V is TRBV6-5; the match to TRBD1 covers 9 bases. Germline loops: CDR1 MNHEY, CDR2 SVGAGI. The CDR3 loop spans 14 amino acids. With V trimmed by 6 bases and J by 0 bases, 2 bases remained unmatched. This CDR3 reads CASRRTGVNTEAFF. CDR3 DNA: TGTGCCAGCAGGAGGACAGGGGTGAACACTGAAGCTTTCTTT.

This clone has a handful of counts. This rearrangement joins TRBV19 to TRBJ1-3; no clear D. This CDR3 contains 12 residues. CDR1 and CDR2 (germline): LNHDA, SQIVND (reference sequence). The V end was cut by 5 bases, the J end by 3 bases, with 5 bases between. DNA of the CDR3: TGTGCCAGTAGTCCGGATGGAAACACCATATATTTT. Translated: CASSPDGNTIYF.

This chain uses TRBV5-1 with TRBJ1-4; 9 nucleotides match TRBD1. The V segment lost 3 bases and the J segment 8 bases; nucleotides outside the gene matches: 8. The V gene's germline CDR1 is SGHRS and CDR2 YFSETQ. There are 15 residues in the CDR3. Written as DNA, the CDR3 is TGCGCCAGCAGCTCCGGACAGGGGCGAGGCGAAAAACTGTTTTTT. Amino acid sequence: CASSSGQGRGEKLFF. Full variable domain (missing parts from reference TRBV5-1 and TRBJ1-4): KAGVTQTPRYLIKTRGQQVTLSCSPISGHRSVSWYQQTPGQGLQFLFEYFSETQRNKGNFPGRFSGRQFSNSRSEMNVSTLELGDSALYLCASSSGQGRGEKLFFGSGTQLSVL.

The chain uses TRBV6-1 and TRBJ1-5; D gene ambiguous. Trimming shortened V by 2 bases and J by 9 bases, and 8 bases separated the two germline ends. CDR1 and CDR2 (germline): MNHNS, SASEGT. This CDR3 contains 12 residues. In DNA, the CDR3 is TGTGCCAGCAGTGAACAGGCAGGGCCCCAGCATTTT. Residues: CASSEQAGPQHF.

This chain joins TRBV7-2 and TRBJ2-2; 7 bases are shared with TRBD1. From germline, CDR1 is SGHTA and CDR2 FQGNSA. V lost 0 bases and J lost 7; bases outside the gene matches: 8. CDR3 length: 16 amino acids. The CDR3 DNA reads as TGTGCCAGCAGCTTAGCCCGGGACAGCGTACACGGGGAGCTGTTTTTT. Translated: CASSLARDSVHGELFF.

The rearrangement uses TRBV7-2 and TRBJ2-2; D ambiguous. The CDR3 runs 12 residues. Trimming cost V 4 bases and J 7 bases, with 7 bases left between them. The germline gives CDR1 SGHTA, CDR2 FQGNSA. The CDR3 region is CASSSVGGELFF. The CDR3 DNA follows: TGTGCCAGCAGCTCGGTGGGCGGGGAGCTGTTTTTT.

V and J are TRBV6-9 and TRBJ2-7; D unresolved. The CDR3 has 15 amino acids. Germline values: CDR1 MNHGY, CDR2 SVAAGI. Trimming left V 10 bases short and J 0 bases short, with 19 bases between. DNA for the CDR3: TGTGCCATCTCCCGGGTTCCCATCATCTCCTACGAGCAGTACTTC. This codes for CAISRVPIISYEQYF.

The chain recombines TRBV21-1 with TRBJ1-2. TRBV21-1 is listed as a pseudogene. The CDR3 length is 12 residues. DNA of the CDR3: TGTGCCAGCAGCAAAGCGCTCGGGGGCTACACCTTC. Translated: CASSKALGGYTF.

This clone was picked up one time. The chain links TRBV29-1 to TRBJ1-2, with D perhaps matching TRBD1 (5 bases). The germline gives CDR1 SQVTM, CDR2 ANQGSEA. Trimming removed 3 bases from V and 3 bases from J, with 11 bases in between. This CDR3 region has 13 residues. The CDR3 DNA sequence: TGCAGCGTTGAGCAGGGTCTACACTATGGCTACACCTTC. Translated, it gives CSVEQGLHYGYTF.

The chain combines TRBV7-9 with TRBJ1-1; 7 nucleotides align to TRBD1. With V trimmed by 4 bases and J by 5 bases, 4 bases remained unmatched. The CDR3 is made up of 13 amino acids. The germline V gene encodes CDR1 SEHNR and CDR2 FQNEAQ (reference sequence). The CDR3 DNA follows: TGTGCCAGCAGCTCTCCAGGGGGGACTGAAGCTTTCTTT. This encodes CASSSPGGTEAFF. Full variable domain (remainder filled in from reference TRBV7-9 and TRBJ1-1): DTGVSQNPRHKITKRGQNVTFRCDPISEHNRLYWYRQTLGQGPEFLTYFQNEAQLEKSRLLSDRFSAERPKGSFSTLEIQRTEQGDSAMYLCASSSPGGTEAFFGQGTRLTVV.

This clone was seen more than once but under ten times. The rearrangement joins TRBV30 to TRBJ1-1; D is undetermined. Germline loops: CDR1 GTSNPN, CDR2 SVGIG (reference sequence). Trimming removed 0 bases from V and 3 bases from J, with 8 bases in between. The CDR3 is 13 amino acids. The DNA for the CDR3 is TGTGCCTGGAGTGTACTCCGGGACACTGAAGCTTTCTTT. Protein product: CAWSVLRDTEAFF.

The V call is TRBV19, the J call TRBJ1-6; D uncertain. V lost 7 bases and J lost 7, with 11 bases in between. CDR1 is LNHDA and CDR2 is SQIVND in the germline V gene (reference sequence). The CDR3 totals 13 residues. In DNA, the CDR3 is TGTGCCAGTACGGACTTATTGAATTCACCCCTCCACTTT. Its protein is CASTDLLNSPLHF.

This chain uses TRBV2 with TRBJ2-3; TRBD2 matches at 7 bases. Germline V gene sequence: CDR1 SNHLY, CDR2 FYNNEI. The CDR3 covers 14 residues. J was trimmed by 2 bases and V by 8 bases; bases with no gene match: 7. The CDR3 nucleotides are TGTGCCAGCGAGAAAAAGCGGGACACAGATACGCAGTATTTT. Translating gives CASEKKRDTDTQYF.

The gene calls are TRBV18 and TRBJ2-7; TRBD2 agrees at 8 bases. CDR3 length: 15 amino acids. V shed 0 bases, J shed 7 bases, and the junction held 8 bases outside the gene matches. Germline assignment: CDR1 KGHSH and CDR2 LQKENI. CDR3 DNA: TGTGCCAGCTCACCACCGACCGGGAGGGCGCGAGAGCAGTACTTC. Protein sequence: CASSPPTGRAREQYF.

This chain joins TRBV27 and TRBJ2-7, with D maybe TRBD2 (5 bases). The CDR3 is 12 amino acids. V dropped 4 bases and J dropped 4 bases, with 8 bases sitting between them. In germline, CDR1 is MNHEY, CDR2 SMNVEV (reference sequence). The CDR3 coding sequence is TGTGCCAGCAGTTATAGAGGGTACGAGCAGTACTTC. It translates to CASSYRGYEQYF.

The gene calls are TRBV6-1 and TRBJ1-5, with D uncertain. Germline lookup yields CDR1 MNHNS and CDR2 SASEGT. Trimming shortened V by 3 bases and J by 1 base, and 7 bases separated the two germline ends. The length of the CDR3 is 14 residues. Written as DNA, the CDR3 is TGTGCCAGCAGTGAGACATGGAGCAATCAGCCCCAGCATTTT. Translating it yields CASSETWSNQPQHF.

The rearrangement joins TRBV7-5 to TRBJ2-1; the DNA was not used to check the table's D call, TRBD2. TRBV7-5 is reported as a pseudogene. This CDR3 spans 15 amino acids. The CDR3 nucleotides read TGTGCCAGAAGATCCGGGACTAGCGGGAGAAATGAGCAGTTCTTC. Translated, it gives CARRSGTSGRNEQFF.

This chain uses TRBV29-1 with TRBJ2-2; perhaps TRBD2 as D (6 bases). Germline V gene lookup returns CDR1 SQVTM and CDR2 ANQGSEA. The germline V and J ends were trimmed by 4 bases and 7 bases, with 16 bases remaining between them. This CDR3 contains 14 residues. The CDR3 loop reads CSVGGDSQIGELFF. CDR3 coding DNA: TGCAGCGTTGGGGGGGACTCCCAAATCGGGGAGCTGTTTTTT.